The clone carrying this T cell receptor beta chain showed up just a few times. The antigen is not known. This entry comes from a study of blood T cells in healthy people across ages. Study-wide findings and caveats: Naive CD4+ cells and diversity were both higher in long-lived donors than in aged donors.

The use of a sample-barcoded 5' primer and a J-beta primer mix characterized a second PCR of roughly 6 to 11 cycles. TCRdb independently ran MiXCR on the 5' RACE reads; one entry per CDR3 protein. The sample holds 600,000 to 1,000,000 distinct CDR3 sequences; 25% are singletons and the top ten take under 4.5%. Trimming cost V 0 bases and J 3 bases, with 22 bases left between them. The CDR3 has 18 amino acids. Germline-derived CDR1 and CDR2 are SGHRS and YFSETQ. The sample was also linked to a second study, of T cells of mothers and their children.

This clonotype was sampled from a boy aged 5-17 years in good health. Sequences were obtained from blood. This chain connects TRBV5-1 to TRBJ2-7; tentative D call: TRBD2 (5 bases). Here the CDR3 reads CASSLDRAEGGGRYEQYF. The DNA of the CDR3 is TGCGCCAGCAGCTTGGATCGGGCGGAAGGTGGAGGCCGCTACGAGCAGTACTTC.